The sequence of this T cell receptor (beta chain) was determined in a study of blood T cell repertoires in COVID-19. TCRdb's table, derived via immunoSEQ multiplex PCR, lists solely in-frame clones and lacks some. The sample contains around 250,000 clones, about 87% of which appear only once. From germline, CDR1 is SGHRS and CDR2 YFSETQ. V lost 2 bases and J 6 bases, leaving 21 bases between the germline ends. The CDR3 contains 17 residues. This clonotype was obtained from a woman in her 70s with active or convalescent COVID-19. The sample was peripheral blood. The chain combines TRBV5-1 with TRBJ1-3; maybe TRBD1 (6 bases). CDR3 DNA sequence: TGCGCCAGCAGCTTAGATATCGACAGGAGAAGGGCAAACACCATATATTTT. This codes for CASSLDIDRRRANTIYF.